A selection of T cell receptor beta chains follows, all from one sample in a study of radiotherapy plus CTLA-4 blockade in lung cancer. TCRdb keeps only in-frame clones here, not all; method: immunoSEQ multiplex PCR. Among roughly 90,000 clones listed, more than 70% were seen once. This specimen was peripheral blood, taken from a patient treated with radiotherapy plus ipilimumab. These TCRs come from a human donor with non-small cell lung cancer that progressed on radiotherapy plus ipilimumab. Each CDR3 is given with its conserved first and last residue. A D gene is named only where the DNA matches it firmly.

TRBJ2-1 TRBD1 TRBV6-5 14 CASSYPGQGYEQFF
TRBJ1-5 . TRBV29-1 13 CSVTGNSYQPQLF
TRBJ2-7 TRBD2 TRBV10-3 14 CAIGSGGADYEQYF
TRBJ2-7 . TRBV27 14 CASSRDSPRYEQYF
TRBJ1-4 TRBD1 TRBV18 14 CASSPTGGNEKLFF
TRBJ1-1 TRBD1 TRBV30 11 CAWRTGSVAFF
TRBJ2-3 . TRBV7-8 15 CASSLSSLGLDTQYF
TRBJ2-1 TRBD1 TRBV27 15 CASSPDRGSYNEQFF
TRBJ2-3 TRBD2 TRBV9 14 CASSPSGATDTQYF
TRBJ2-7 TRBD1 TRBV6-1 15 CASRMGGQGTYEQYF
TRBJ2-5 . TRBV4-2 13 CASSQVEVETQYF
TRBJ2-1 . TRBV10-3 14 CAISEGQPYNEQFF
TRBJ2-4 TRBD1 TRBV5-6 15 CASRRQGVAKNIQYF
TRBJ1-4 TRBD1 TRBV4-1 12 CASSRTGEKLFF
TRBJ2-1 . TRBV7-3 14 CASSLDSTYNEQFF
TRBJ2-7 . TRBV7-6 13 CASSFDSTYEQYF
TRBJ2-7 TRBD2 TRBV9 14 CASSVTSGSNEQYF
TRBJ2-1 . TRBV6-5 14 CASSESVGNNEQFF
TRBJ2-1 TRBD2 TRBV4-3 16 CASSQMASGGHNEQFF
TRBJ2-4 TRBD1 TRBV4-3 16 CASSPWTGEAKNIQYF
TRBJ1-1 . TRBV5-8 15 CASSLGLDRNTEAFF
TRBJ1-4 . TRBV5-4 15 CASSLSGTGPEKLFF
TRBJ2-7 TRBD2 TRBV7-9 16 CASSLAGGLGSYEQYF
TRBJ2-3 . TRBV27 16 CASSPAAWTSTDTQYF
TRBJ2-1 . TRBV29-1 16 CSVDRLAGSSYNEQFF
TRBJ2-7 TRBD2 TRBV14 17 CASSPFRTSGSFDEQYF
TRBJ2-5 TRBD1 TRBV7-3 15 CASSLSGTGLETQYF
TRBJ2-3 TRBD1 TRBV28 15 CASSFPQGSTDTQYF
TRBJ1-6 . TRBV7-2 16 CASSLAEGSGFSPLHF
TRBJ2-7 TRBD1 TRBV4-1 15 CASSLRTGSSYEQYF
TRBJ2-1 TRBD2 TRBV10-3 16 CAISESSGGTYNEQFF
TRBJ1-6 . TRBV10-3 15 CAISESRGGDSPLHF
TRBJ1-2 . TRBV7-9 11 CASSNRDSNTF
TRBJ2-7 TRBD1 TRBV27 14 CASSGTGGPYEQYF
TRBJ1-5 TRBD1 TRBV6-1 16 CASSEWTGGGYQPQHF
TRBJ2-5 TRBD1 TRBV9 15 CASSYSGQGQETQYF
TRBJ2-3 TRBD1 TRBV7-2 15 CASSRQGGGTDTQYF
TRBJ2-5 TRBD1 TRBV4-1 14 CASSPRTGQETQYF
TRBJ2-2 TRBD2 TRBV2 15 CASSGLAGRTGELFF
TRBJ1-5 . TRBV28 13 CASSLYSNQPQHF
TRBJ2-3 . TRBV9 14 CASSPGQSTDTQYF
TRBJ1-4 . TRBV6-5 13 CASRSRIYEKLFF
TRBJ2-2 TRBD1 TRBV9 15 CASSVAQGDTGELFF
TRBJ2-5 . TRBV5-6 15 CASSLARQSKETQYF